The rows below give T cell receptor beta chains drawn from one sample of a study of blood T cell repertoires in COVID-19. The repertoire was sequenced with immunoSEQ multiplex PCR; TCRdb's copy has only in-frame clones and lacks some. Of 200,000 or so clones in the sample, over 75% are singletons; the top ten hold roughly 6.2%. The sequencing input was peripheral blood. All receptors derive from a woman in her 40s who had recovered from COVID-19. CDR3s include the opening cysteine and the closing phenylalanine or tryptophan. D genes are given only for firm matches. Expanded clones get a size class; other rows say once, few or many, or leave the size out.

CDR3aa: CASSYLGAGGETQYF; CDR3nt: TGTGCCAGCAGTTACCTCGGGGCAGGAGGGGAGACCCAGTACTTC; d_gene: -; abundance: -; len: 15; v_gene: TRBV6-2/TRBV6-3; j_gene: TRBJ2-5
CDR3aa: CASSQGRGGPVF; CDR3nt: TGTGCCAGCAGCCAAGGGAGGGGTGGTCCGGTCTTC; d_gene: -; abundance: -; len: 12; v_gene: TRBV14; j_gene: TRBJ2-1
CDR3aa: CASSQEGGEQFF; CDR3nt: TGTGCCAGCAGCCAAGAGGGGGGTGAGCAGTTCTTC; d_gene: -; abundance: -; len: 12; v_gene: TRBV3-1/TRBV3-2; j_gene: TRBJ2-1
CDR3aa: CASSRWTGTNSYEQYF; CDR3nt: TGTGCCAGCAGCCGTTGGACCGGGACTAATTCCTACGAGCAGTACTTC; d_gene: TRBD2; abundance: -; len: 16; v_gene: TRBV3-1/TRBV3-2; j_gene: TRBJ2-7
CDR3aa: CASSTAGRGGYGYTF; CDR3nt: TGTGCCAGTAGTACCGCGGGGAGGGGCGGCTATGGCTACACCTTC; d_gene: -; abundance: -; len: 15; v_gene: TRBV19; j_gene: TRBJ1-2
CDR3aa: CASSEGLHSYEQYF; CDR3nt: TGTGCCAGCAGTGAAGGACTACACTCCTACGAGCAGTACTTC; d_gene: -; abundance: -; len: 14; v_gene: TRBV6-1; j_gene: TRBJ2-7
CDR3aa: CAWSVFGNTNEQYF; CDR3nt: TGTGCCTGGAGTGTATTCGGGAACACCAACGAGCAGTACTTC; d_gene: -; abundance: few; len: 14; v_gene: TRBV30; j_gene: TRBJ2-7
CDR3aa: CASSMGGNQPQHF; CDR3nt: TGTGCCAGCTCAATGGGAGGCAATCAGCCCCAGCATTTT; d_gene: -; abundance: -; len: 13; v_gene: TRBV18; j_gene: TRBJ1-5
CDR3aa: CASSYSRLKYGYTF; CDR3nt: TGTGCCAGCAGTTACTCGAGACTGAAATATGGCTACACCTTC; d_gene: -; abundance: -; len: 14; v_gene: TRBV6-5; j_gene: TRBJ1-2
CDR3aa: CASSFQHGSSYEQYF; CDR3nt: TGTGCCAGCAGTTTTCAGCATGGGAGCTCCTACGAGCAGTACTTC; d_gene: -; abundance: few; len: 15; v_gene: TRBV27; j_gene: TRBJ2-7
CDR3aa: CASSGTGVTGELFF; CDR3nt: TGTGCCAGCAGTGGGACAGGGGTCACCGGGGAGCTGTTTTTT; d_gene: TRBD1; abundance: -; len: 14; v_gene: TRBV11-3; j_gene: TRBJ2-2
CDR3aa: CASSLARGLQGGYTF; CDR3nt: TGTGCCAGCAGCTTAGCCAGGGGGCTGCAGGGCGGCTACACCTTC; d_gene: TRBD1; abundance: -; len: 15; v_gene: TRBV7-9; j_gene: TRBJ1-2
CDR3aa: CAISPTAGQGDTEAFF; CDR3nt: TGTGCCATCAGTCCCACTGCGGGACAGGGGGACACTGAAGCTTTCTTT; d_gene: TRBD1; abundance: -; len: 16; v_gene: TRBV10-3; j_gene: TRBJ1-1
CDR3aa: CASSVEGTGTGYTF; CDR3nt: TGTGCCAGCAGCGTAGAGGGGACAGGGACTGGCTACACCTTC; d_gene: TRBD1; abundance: -; len: 14; v_gene: TRBV9; j_gene: TRBJ1-2
CDR3aa: CASSIFAGGYNEQFF; CDR3nt: TGTGCCAGTAGTATCTTTGCGGGAGGGTACAATGAGCAGTTCTTC; d_gene: TRBD2; abundance: -; len: 15; v_gene: TRBV19; j_gene: TRBJ2-1
CDR3aa: CASSSNPPGQGWGYTF; CDR3nt: TGCGCCAGCAGCTCTAACCCCCCGGGACAGGGGTGGGGCTACACCTTC; d_gene: TRBD1; abundance: -; len: 16; v_gene: TRBV5-1; j_gene: TRBJ1-2
CDR3aa: CSARTGVGSEQYF; CDR3nt: TGCAGCGCCCGGACAGGGGTTGGATCCGAGCAGTACTTC; d_gene: TRBD1; abundance: -; len: 13; v_gene: TRBV29-1; j_gene: TRBJ2-7
CDR3aa: CASSQERGQGDSPLHF; CDR3nt: TGTGCCAGCAGCCAAGAGAGAGGACAGGGTGATTCACCCCTCCACTTT; d_gene: TRBD1; abundance: few; len: 16; v_gene: TRBV4-2; j_gene: TRBJ1-6
CDR3aa: CASSQPLRTGRKKTQYF; CDR3nt: TGCGCCAGCAGTCAGCCCCTCCGGACAGGGAGGAAAAAGACCCAGTACTTC; d_gene: TRBD1; abundance: -; len: 17; v_gene: TRBV23-1; j_gene: TRBJ2-5
CDR3aa: CASRRGISSYNEQFF; CDR3nt: TGTGCCAGCAGGCGGGGCATTAGCTCCTACAATGAGCAGTTCTTC; d_gene: -; abundance: -; len: 15; v_gene: TRBV6-5; j_gene: TRBJ2-1
CDR3aa: CASSFQGLAGINEQFF; CDR3nt: TGTGCCAGCAGTTTTCAGGGACTAGCGGGCATCAATGAGCAGTTCTTC; d_gene: TRBD2; abundance: -; len: 16; v_gene: TRBV28; j_gene: TRBJ2-1
CDR3aa: CASRSGRADGLAGGLETQYF; CDR3nt: TGTGCCAGCAGGAGCGGGAGGGCCGATGGACTAGCGGGAGGATTAGAGACCCAGTACTTC; d_gene: TRBD2; abundance: -; len: 20; v_gene: TRBV5-5; j_gene: TRBJ2-5
CDR3aa: CASSQDPTSGANEQYF; CDR3nt: TGTGCCAGCAGCCAAGATCCTACTAGCGGGGCCAACGAGCAGTACTTC; d_gene: TRBD2; abundance: once; len: 16; v_gene: TRBV3-1/TRBV3-2; j_gene: TRBJ2-7
CDR3aa: CASSYLGTGF; CDR3nt: TGTGCCAGTAGTTACTTGGGGACAGGCTTC; d_gene: TRBD1; abundance: -; len: 10; v_gene: TRBV19; j_gene: TRBJ2-7
CDR3aa: CASSQEVRRKEGAGELFF; CDR3nt: TGCGCCAGCAGCCAAGAGGTCCGGCGAAAAGAGGGAGCCGGGGAGCTGTTTTTT; d_gene: -; abundance: once; len: 18; v_gene: TRBV4-3; j_gene: TRBJ2-2
CDR3aa: CASSTGGKAQPQHF; CDR3nt: TGTGCCAGCAGTACAGGGGGAAAAGCTCAGCCCCAGCATTTT; d_gene: TRBD1; abundance: -; len: 14; v_gene: TRBV28; j_gene: TRBJ1-5
CDR3aa: CASSHSGSPSYEQYF; CDR3nt: TGTGCCAGCAGCCATAGCGGGAGTCCCTCCTACGAGCAGTACTTC; d_gene: TRBD2; abundance: -; len: 15; v_gene: TRBV14; j_gene: TRBJ2-7
CDR3aa: CASSSLQVGSYNEQFF; CDR3nt: TGTGCCAGCAGTTCACTTCAGGTTGGCTCGTACAATGAGCAGTTCTTC; d_gene: -; abundance: -; len: 16; v_gene: TRBV27; j_gene: TRBJ2-1
CDR3aa: CASRLGQNQPQHF; CDR3nt: TGTGCCAGCAGACTCGGACAGAATCAGCCCCAGCATTTT; d_gene: -; abundance: few; len: 13; v_gene: TRBV12-3/TRBV12-4; j_gene: TRBJ1-5
CDR3aa: CASNSGTSGSYEQYF; CDR3nt: TGTGCCAGCAACTCGGGGACTAGCGGTTCCTACGAGCAGTACTTC; d_gene: TRBD2; abundance: -; len: 15; v_gene: TRBV5-5; j_gene: TRBJ2-7
CDR3aa: CASSFGPGTRDTGELFF; CDR3nt: TGTGCCAGCAGTTTTGGTCCCGGGACTAGGGACACCGGGGAGCTGTTTTTT; d_gene: TRBD2; abundance: -; len: 17; v_gene: TRBV6-2/TRBV6-3; j_gene: TRBJ2-2
CDR3aa: CSVETRGEKLFF; CDR3nt: TGCAGCGTTGAAACGAGGGGGGAAAAACTGTTTTTT; d_gene: -; abundance: -; len: 12; v_gene: TRBV29-1; j_gene: TRBJ1-4
CDR3aa: CASSQDRGTGGQPQHF; CDR3nt: TGTGCCAGCAGCCAAGATCGAGGGACAGGGGGTCAGCCCCAGCATTTT; d_gene: TRBD1; abundance: -; len: 16; v_gene: TRBV3-1/TRBV3-2; j_gene: TRBJ1-5
CDR3aa: CASSEFWRGQNTGELFF; CDR3nt: TGTGCCAGCAGTGAATTCTGGAGGGGGCAGAACACCGGGGAGCTGTTTTTT; d_gene: -; abundance: -; len: 17; v_gene: TRBV25-1; j_gene: TRBJ2-2
CDR3aa: CASSDVRSGANEKLFF; CDR3nt: TGTGCCAGTAGTGACGTCCGATCCGGGGCTAATGAAAAACTGTTTTTT; d_gene: -; abundance: -; len: 16; v_gene: TRBV19; j_gene: TRBJ1-4